Below, 30 T cell receptor beta chains from the same sample are listed, as sequenced in a study of PD-L1 blockade in urothelial cancer. Time point defined: peripheral blood 6 weeks after treatment start. Produced via immunoSEQ multiplex PCR; TCRdb's table is partial and in-frame only. This table has about 30,000 clones, about 88% appearing once. The input for sequencing was PBMCs, taken around atezolizumab (anti-PD-L1) treatment. The receptors were sampled from a man older than 75 with urothelial cancer.

This chain uses TRBV10-2 with TRBJ2-5, with 13 bases that match TRBD2. The CDR3 runs 15 residues. The J segment lost 4 bases and the V segment lost 7 bases, leaving 6 bases of the junction unmatched. CDR1 and CDR2 (germline): WSHSY, SAAADI. The CDR3 reads CASNGLAGVAETQYF. DNA for the CDR3: TGCGCCAGCAATGGACTAGCGGGAGTAGCAGAGACCCAGTACTTC.

The chain uses TRBV5-6 and TRBJ2-7; 9 bases are shared with TRBD2. The CDR3 totals 14 residues. V shed 4 bases and J 5 bases; nucleotides not matched to a gene: 7. Germline values: CDR1 SGHDT, CDR2 YYEEEE. The CDR3 DNA is TGTGCCAGCAGCAATAGCGGGAGAATGCACGAGCAGTACTTC. Amino acids: CASSNSGRMHEQYF.

The CDR3 loop is CASSQGQGVAGANVLTF. The DNA of the CDR3 is TGTGCCAGCTCCCAGGGACAGGGGGTGGCCGGGGCCAACGTCCTGACTTTC. V is TRBV18 and J is TRBJ2-6; TRBD1 agrees at 11 bases. Germline lookup yields CDR1 KGHSH and CDR2 LQKENI. The CDR3 covers 17 residues. V was clipped by 6 bases and J by 4 bases; unmatched bases: 8.

This clone was detected only once. This rearrangement joins TRBV4-2 to TRBJ1-2; 7 bases line up with TRBD1. The CDR3 totals 15 residues. CDR1 LGHNA and CDR2 YNFKEQ come from the germline V gene. With V trimmed by 1 base and J by 2 bases, 4 bases remained unmatched. The DNA of the CDR3 is TGTGCCAGCAGCCAAGCGGAGGGACAGAACTATGGCTACACCTTC. This translates into CASSQAEGQNYGYTF.

The rearrangement links TRBV30 to TRBJ1-5; the D gene is possibly TRBD1 (6 bases). Germline lookup yields CDR1 GTSNPN and CDR2 SVGIG (reference sequence). The germline V and J ends were trimmed by 5 bases and 3 bases, with 11 bases remaining between them. The CDR3 runs to 13 residues. In DNA form, the CDR3 reads TGTGCCTGGGGAGGGGGGGACAATCAGCCCCAGCATTTT. The encoded protein is CAWGGGDNQPQHF.

This chain connects TRBV19 to TRBJ1-4; TRBD1 agrees at 8 bases. The V gene end was trimmed by 3 bases and the J gene end by 8 bases; junction bases not matched to a gene: 5. There are 14 residues in the CDR3. CDR1 is LNHDA, CDR2 SQIVND, per germline (reference sequence). In DNA, the CDR3 is TGTGCCAGTAGTATCGGCAGGGGGCAGGAAAAACTGTTTTTT. Translated, it gives CASSIGRGQEKLFF. The full variable domain, completed using reference TRBV19 and TRBJ1-4, is DGGITQSPKYLFRKEGQNVTLSCEQNLNHDAMYWYRQDPGQGLRLIYYSQIVNDFQKGDIAEGYSVSREKKESFPLTVTSAQKNPTAFYLCASSIGRGQEKLFFGSGTQLSVL.

V and J are TRBV5-6 and TRBJ2-6; D perhaps matches TRBD1 (5 bases). Germline V gene lookup returns CDR1 SGHDT and CDR2 YYEEEE. V dropped 4 bases and J dropped 0 bases, with 14 bases sitting between them. CDR3 length: 17 residues. In DNA, the CDR3 is TGTGCCAGCAGCCCCTACGGACAAAGCTCTGGGGCCAACGTCCTGACTTTC. Its translation is CASSPYGQSSGANVLTF.

The V and J genes are TRBV9 and TRBJ2-3; 7 nucleotides match TRBD2. The CDR3 spans 15 residues. CDR1 is SGDLS and CDR2 is YYNGEE in the germline V gene. V trimming: 6 bases; J trimming: 1 base; junction bases outside the gene matches: 8. The DNA of the CDR3 is TGTGCCAGCACTTGGGGAGGGGAGGGCACAGATACGCAGTATTTT. Its translation is CASTWGGEGTDTQYF. Full variable domain (remainder filled in from reference TRBV9 and TRBJ2-3): DSGVTQTPKHLITATGQRVTLRCSPRSGDLSVYWYQQSLDQGLQFLIQYYNGEERAKGNILERFSAQQFPDLHSELNLSSLELGDSALYFCASTWGGEGTDTQYFGPGTRLTVL.

The genes are TRBV5-1 and TRBJ1-1; D is unclear. The CDR3 extends over 14 amino acids. CDR1 SGHRS and CDR2 YFSETQ come from the germline V gene. V shed 0 bases and J shed 3 bases, with 9 bases lying between them. As DNA, the CDR3 is TGCGCCAGCAGCTTGGGCCCGGGTTACACTGAAGCTTTCTTT. This sequence encodes CASSLGPGYTEAFF.

The chain is built from TRBV6-1 and TRBJ1-1; D remains unclear. This CDR3 contains 12 residues. Per germline, CDR1 MNHNS and CDR2 SASEGT. V lost 8 bases to trimming and J lost 3 bases, with 10 bases between them. The CDR3 region has the DNA TGTGCCAGCGGCAGGTGGGACACTGAAGCTTTCTTT. This gives the protein CASGRWDTEAFF.

The V and J genes are TRBV7-2 and TRBJ2-7; 7 bases map to TRBD1. CDR1 and CDR2 (germline): SGHTA, FQGNSA. The V gene end was trimmed by 5 bases and the J gene end by 1 base; junction bases not matched to a gene: 11. The CDR3 covers 16 residues. CDR3 in amino acids: CASSPGTAGPSYEQYF. In nucleotides, the CDR3 is TGTGCCAGCAGCCCTGGGACAGCAGGGCCATCCTACGAGCAGTACTTC.

This rearrangement joins TRBV7-2 to TRBJ2-3; unclear D gene. Germline lookup yields CDR1 SGHTA and CDR2 FQGNSA. The CDR3 extends over 15 amino acids. Trimming took 2 bases from V and 0 from J, leaving 9 bases between them. CDR3 bases: TGTGCCAGCAGCTTATCTGGCAGTAGCACAGATACGCAGTATTTT. Protein sequence: CASSLSGSSTDTQYF.

The rearrangement uses TRBV10-2 and TRBJ2-5; D unclear. The germline V gene has CDR1 WSHSY and CDR2 SAAADI. V gave up 8 bases and J gave up 0 bases, with 16 bases separating them. The CDR3 contains 15 residues. The chain's CDR3 is CASGLGVGHQETQYF. The CDR3 DNA sequence: TGCGCCAGCGGGTTGGGCGTTGGTCACCAAGAGACCCAGTACTTC.

The chain is built from TRBV27 and TRBJ1-1; TRBD1 aligns across 8 bases. In germline, CDR1 is MNHEY, CDR2 SMNVEV (reference sequence). There are 16 residues in the CDR3. The junction had 13 bases not matched to a gene; V was cut back by 5 bases and J by 5 bases. As DNA, the CDR3 is TGTGCCAGCAGTCCCTATGCCAGGGGGCGGGAGACTGAAGCTTTCTTT. Amino acids: CASSPYARGRETEAFF.

The chain links TRBV5-1 to TRBJ2-2; TRBD1 aligns across 9 bases. Per germline, CDR1 SGHRS and CDR2 YFSETQ. This CDR3 has 14 amino acids. After removal of 4 bases from V and 5 bases from J, the junction contained 3 bases not matched to a gene. The CDR3 is CASSRGQGTGELFF. CDR3 bases: TGCGCCAGCAGCCGGGGACAGGGAACCGGGGAGCTGTTTTTT. Together with reference TRBV5-1 and TRBJ2-2, the CDR3 gives the full variable domain: KAGVTQTPRYLIKTRGQQVTLSCSPISGHRSVSWYQQTPGQGLQFLFEYFSETQRNKGNFPGRFSGRQFSNSRSEMNVSTLELGDSALYLCASSRGQGTGELFFGEGSRLTVL.

The chain's CDR3 is CATKRNPQQGPGELFF. The CDR3 DNA sequence: TGTGCCACGAAAAGAAACCCTCAACAGGGACCCGGGGAGCTGTTTTTT. V and J are TRBV19 and TRBJ2-2, with a possible D match to TRBD1 (6 bases). From germline, CDR1 is LNHDA and CDR2 SQIVND (reference sequence). Trimming left V 10 bases short and J 6 bases short, with 24 bases between. This CDR3 region has 16 residues. Complete variable domain (other parts from reference TRBV19 and TRBJ2-2): DGGITQSPKYLFRKEGQNVTLSCEQNLNHDAMYWYRQDPGQGLRLIYYSQIVNDFQKGDIAEGYSVSREKKESFPLTVTSAQKNPTAFYLCATKRNPQQGPGELFFGEGSRLTVL.

This clone has only a few counts. This chain connects TRBV19 to TRBJ1-5, with D hard to call. CDR3 length: 13 amino acids. V gave up 9 bases and J gave up 9 bases, with 18 bases separating them. Germline-derived CDR1 and CDR2 are LNHDA and SQIVND (reference sequence). CDR3 region: CARPHGEPMPQHF. CDR3 nucleotides: TGTGCCAGGCCCCACGGGGAACCGATGCCCCAGCATTTT.

The rearrangement uses TRBV6-5 and TRBJ2-1; 13 bases are shared with TRBD2. CDR3 length equals 16 residues. Germline loops: CDR1 MNHEY, CDR2 SVGAGI. V dropped 4 bases and J dropped 6; count of bases not matched to a gene: 6. In nucleotides, the CDR3 is TGTGCCAGCAGTTCCCGGACTAGCGGGAGAGGCAATGAGCAGTTCTTC. It encodes CASSSRTSGRGNEQFF.

This clone was seen a handful of times. The J gene is TRBJ2-1, the V gene TRBV6-5, with D perhaps matching TRBD2 (5 bases). V was cut by 5 bases and J by 1 base, with 12 bases left in between. Germline CDR1 and CDR2: MNHEY and SVGAGI. The CDR3 loop spans 15 amino acids. The CDR3 is CASSGLPESYNEQFF. The CDR3 DNA reads TGTGCCAGCAGTGGACTTCCAGAGTCCTACAATGAGCAGTTCTTC.

This clone was detected once. This chain connects TRBV11-2 to TRBJ1-5; 11 positions match TRBD1. The trim removed 5 bases at V and 6 bases at J, leaving 3 bases unmatched. This CDR3 has 14 amino acids. Looked up from germline, CDR1 is SGHAT and CDR2 is FQNNGV. CDR3 protein: CASSKDRGLQPQHF. The DNA for the CDR3 is TGTGCCAGCAGCAAGGACAGGGGGCTTCAGCCCCAGCATTTT.

This chain uses TRBV6-1 with TRBJ1-1; D remains ambiguous. Germline V gene sequence: CDR1 MNHNS, CDR2 SASEGT. V lost 1 base to trimming and J lost 3 bases, with 9 bases between them. The CDR3 has 14 amino acids. This CDR3 is CASSEGQLDTEAFF. CDR3 bases: TGTGCCAGCAGTGAAGGGCAGTTGGACACTGAAGCTTTCTTT.

The chain couples TRBV19 to TRBJ2-1; 12 bases align to TRBD2. The germline V gene encodes CDR1 LNHDA and CDR2 SQIVND (reference sequence). CDR3 size: 15 residues. With 4 bases clipped from V and 5 bases from J, the junction kept 3 bases outside the gene matches. CDR3 DNA: TGTGCCAGTAGTACCGGACTAGCGGGGCACAATGAGCAGTTCTTC. Encoded protein: CASSTGLAGHNEQFF.

V and J are TRBV5-1 and TRBJ2-1, with a weak D call TRBD2 (6 bases). From germline, CDR1 is SGHRS and CDR2 YFSETQ. Trimming shortened V by 1 base and J by 6 bases, and 8 bases separated the two germline ends. The CDR3 runs 13 residues. The CDR3 spells CASSLTGSNEQFF. The CDR3, as DNA: TGCGCCAGCAGCTTGACCGGGAGCAATGAGCAGTTCTTC.

This chain links TRBV28 with TRBJ1-2, with D possibly being TRBD1 (6 bases). Per germline, CDR1 MDHEN and CDR2 SYDVKM. V was trimmed by 4 bases and J by 2 bases, leaving 8 bases between them. The CDR3 is 13 amino acids. The CDR3 reads CASSSGTNYGYTF. CDR3 coding DNA: TGTGCCAGCAGTTCCGGGACAAACTATGGCTACACCTTC.

This chain connects TRBV7-9 to TRBJ1-2; D is possibly TRBD1 (6 bases). The CDR3 contains 15 residues. Germline CDR1 SEHNR, CDR2 FQNEAQ (reference sequence). V was pared by 2 bases and J by 1 base, with 11 bases between. This CDR3 reads CASSLNTGINYGYTF. Written as DNA, the CDR3 is TGTGCCAGCAGCTTAAACACAGGGATTAACTATGGCTACACCTTC. Looking up the rest from reference TRBV7-9 and TRBJ1-2 gives the full variable domain: DTGVSQNPRHKITKRGQNVTFRCDPISEHNRLYWYRQTLGQGPEFLTYFQNEAQLEKSRLLSDRFSAERPKGSFSTLEIQRTEQGDSAMYLCASSLNTGINYGYTFGSGTRLTVV.

The chain uses TRBV5-1 and TRBJ2-5; D gene unclear. The V gene lost 4 bases and the J gene lost 5 bases, with 12 bases spanning the gap. The CDR3 consists of 13 residues. In germline, CDR1 is SGHRS, CDR2 YFSETQ. DNA for the CDR3: TGCGCCAGCAGCCAAGCCCCTAGTGAGACCCAGTACTTC. Its translation: CASSQAPSETQYF.

This chain links TRBV5-4 with TRBJ2-6; D call uncertain. With 1 base removed from V and 0 bases from J, the gap between germline ends came to 8 bases. Germline V gives CDR1 SGHNT, CDR2 YYREEE (reference sequence). This CDR3 region has 16 residues. The CDR3 protein is CASSLSANSGANVLTF. The DNA of the CDR3 is TGTGCCAGCAGCTTGTCTGCGAACTCTGGGGCCAACGTCCTGACTTTC.

The chain joins TRBV6-4 to TRBJ2-2; D may be TRBD2 (6 bases). CDR1 MRHNA and CDR2 SNTAGT come from the germline V gene. The V end lost 2 bases, the J end lost 0 bases, and 10 bases lay between the germline ends. This CDR3 region has 16 residues. The CDR3 loop reads CASSDGWRANTGELFF. The CDR3 DNA is TGTGCCAGCAGTGACGGGTGGAGGGCGAACACCGGGGAGCTGTTTTTT.

The chain recombines TRBV19 with TRBJ1-1; 8 positions agree with TRBD1. The CDR3 runs 14 residues. The V and J ends lost 6 bases and 5 bases, in that order; junction bases with no gene match: 8. The germline V gene encodes CDR1 LNHDA and CDR2 SQIVND (reference sequence). The CDR3 DNA reads as TGTGCCAGTAGACCGGGACAGGCGGAGACTGAAGCTTTCTTT. It codes for CASRPGQAETEAFF.

The chain uses TRBV18 and TRBJ1-1; TRBD1 matches at 9 bases. With 0 bases clipped from V and 1 base from J, the junction kept 3 bases outside the gene matches. Germline CDR1 and CDR2: KGHSH and LQKENI. The CDR3 is 16 residues long. As DNA, the CDR3 is TGTGCCAGCTCACCACCGGGACAGGGAAGGAACACTGAAGCTTTCTTT. Translating gives CASSPPGQGRNTEAFF.